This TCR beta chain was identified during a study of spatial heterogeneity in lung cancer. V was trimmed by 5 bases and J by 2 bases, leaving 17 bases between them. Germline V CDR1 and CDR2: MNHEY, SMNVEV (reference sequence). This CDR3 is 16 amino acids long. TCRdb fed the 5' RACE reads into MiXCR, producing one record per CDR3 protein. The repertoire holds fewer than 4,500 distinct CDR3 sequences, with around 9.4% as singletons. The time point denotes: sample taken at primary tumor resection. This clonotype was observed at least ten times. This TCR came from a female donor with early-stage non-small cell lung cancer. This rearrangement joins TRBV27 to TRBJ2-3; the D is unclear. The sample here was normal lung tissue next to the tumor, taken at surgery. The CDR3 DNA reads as TGTGCCAGCAGTCCCCGCCCCGGAAGTTTCACAGATACGCAGTATTTT. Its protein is CASSPRPGSFTDTQYF.